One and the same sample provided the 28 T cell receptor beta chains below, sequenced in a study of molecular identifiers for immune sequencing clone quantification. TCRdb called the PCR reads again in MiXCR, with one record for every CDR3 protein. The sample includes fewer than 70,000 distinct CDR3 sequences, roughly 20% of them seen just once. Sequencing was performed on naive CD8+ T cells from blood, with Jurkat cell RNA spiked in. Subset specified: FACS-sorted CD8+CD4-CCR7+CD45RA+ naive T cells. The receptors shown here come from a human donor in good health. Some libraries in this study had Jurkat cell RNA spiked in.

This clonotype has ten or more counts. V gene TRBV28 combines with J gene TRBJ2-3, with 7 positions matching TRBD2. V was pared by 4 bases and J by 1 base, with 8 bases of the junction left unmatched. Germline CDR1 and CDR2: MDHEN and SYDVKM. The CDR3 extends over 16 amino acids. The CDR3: CASSSPGGSGTDTQYF. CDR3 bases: TGTGCCAGCAGTTCCCCCGGCGGGAGTGGCACAGATACGCAGTATTTT.

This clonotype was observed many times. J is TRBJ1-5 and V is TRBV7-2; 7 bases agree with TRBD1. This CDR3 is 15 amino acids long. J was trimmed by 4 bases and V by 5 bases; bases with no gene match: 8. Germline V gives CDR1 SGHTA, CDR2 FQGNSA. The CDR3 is CASSPRQGWNQPQHF. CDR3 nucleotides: TGTGCCAGCAGCCCACGACAGGGATGGAATCAGCCCCAGCATTTT.

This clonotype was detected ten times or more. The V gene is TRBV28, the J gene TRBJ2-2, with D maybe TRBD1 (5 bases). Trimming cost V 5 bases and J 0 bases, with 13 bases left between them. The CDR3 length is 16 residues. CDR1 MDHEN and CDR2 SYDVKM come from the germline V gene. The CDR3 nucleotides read TGTGCCAGCAGTACAGGAGTGAATACGAACACCGGGGAGCTGTTTTTT. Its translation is CASSTGVNTNTGELFF.

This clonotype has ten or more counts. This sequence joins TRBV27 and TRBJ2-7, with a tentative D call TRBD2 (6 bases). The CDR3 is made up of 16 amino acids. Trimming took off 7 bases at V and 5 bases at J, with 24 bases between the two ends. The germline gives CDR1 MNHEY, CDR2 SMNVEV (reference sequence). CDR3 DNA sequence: TGTGCCAGCACACATAAGTTCGGCCCCACGGGGGACGAGCAGTACTTC. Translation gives CASTHKFGPTGDEQYF.

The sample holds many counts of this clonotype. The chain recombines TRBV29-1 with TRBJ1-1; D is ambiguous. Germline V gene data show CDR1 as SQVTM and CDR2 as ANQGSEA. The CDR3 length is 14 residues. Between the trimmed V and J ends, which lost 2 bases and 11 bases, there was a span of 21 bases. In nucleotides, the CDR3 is TGCAGCGTTGAAATACTGGGATCCAGCGAGTATGCTTTCTTT. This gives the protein CSVEILGSSEYAFF.

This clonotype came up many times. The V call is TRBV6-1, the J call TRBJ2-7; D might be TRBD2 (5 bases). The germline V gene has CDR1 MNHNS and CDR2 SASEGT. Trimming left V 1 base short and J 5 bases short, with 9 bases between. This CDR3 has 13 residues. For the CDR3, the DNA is TGTGCCAGCAGTGAAGGGGGAGACGACGAGCAGTACTTC. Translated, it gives CASSEGGDDEQYF.

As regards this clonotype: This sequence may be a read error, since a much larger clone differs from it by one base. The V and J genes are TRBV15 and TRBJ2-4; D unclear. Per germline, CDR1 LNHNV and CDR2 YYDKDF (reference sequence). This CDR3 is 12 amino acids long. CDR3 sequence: CATRDAKNVQYF. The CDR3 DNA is TGTGCCACCAGGGACGCCAAAAACGTTCAGTACTTC.

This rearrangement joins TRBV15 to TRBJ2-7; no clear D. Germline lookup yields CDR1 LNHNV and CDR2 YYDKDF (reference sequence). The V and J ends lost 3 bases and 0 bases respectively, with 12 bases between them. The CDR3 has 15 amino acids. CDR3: CATSSDGYSSYEQYF. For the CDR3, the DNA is TGTGCCACCAGCAGTGATGGATACAGCTCCTACGAGCAGTACTTC.

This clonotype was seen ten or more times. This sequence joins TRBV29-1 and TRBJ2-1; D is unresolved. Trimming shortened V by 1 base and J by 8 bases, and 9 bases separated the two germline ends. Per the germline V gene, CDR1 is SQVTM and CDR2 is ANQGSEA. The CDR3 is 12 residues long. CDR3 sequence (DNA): TGCAGCGTTGAAGGGAGATCGGATGAGCAGTTCTTC. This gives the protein CSVEGRSDEQFF.

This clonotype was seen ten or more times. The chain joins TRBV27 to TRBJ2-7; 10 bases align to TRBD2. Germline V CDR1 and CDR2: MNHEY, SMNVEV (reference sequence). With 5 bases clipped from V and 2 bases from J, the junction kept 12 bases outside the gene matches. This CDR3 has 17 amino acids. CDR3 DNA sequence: TGTGCCAGCAGTCCCCAGCCGGTTAGCGGGAGGCCCTACGAGCAGTACTTC. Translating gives CASSPQPVSGRPYEQYF.

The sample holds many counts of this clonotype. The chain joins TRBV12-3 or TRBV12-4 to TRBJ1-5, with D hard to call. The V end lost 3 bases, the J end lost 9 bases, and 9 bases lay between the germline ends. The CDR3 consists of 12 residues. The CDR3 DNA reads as TGTGCCAGCAGTTTGGGCGGAGGGCCCCAGCATTTT. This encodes CASSLGGGPQHF.

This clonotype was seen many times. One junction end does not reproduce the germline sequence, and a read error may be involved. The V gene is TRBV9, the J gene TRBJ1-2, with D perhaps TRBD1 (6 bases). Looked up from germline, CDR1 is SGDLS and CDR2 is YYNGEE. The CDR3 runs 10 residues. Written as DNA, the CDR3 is TGTGCCAGCAGCGTAGCAGGGGCTCTCTTC. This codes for CASSVAGALF.

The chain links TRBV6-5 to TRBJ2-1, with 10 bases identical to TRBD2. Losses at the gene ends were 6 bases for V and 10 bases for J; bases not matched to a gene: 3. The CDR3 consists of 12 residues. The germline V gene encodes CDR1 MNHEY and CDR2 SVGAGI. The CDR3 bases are TGTGCCAGCAGACTGGGACTAGCGGAGCAGTTCTTC. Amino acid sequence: CASRLGLAEQFF.

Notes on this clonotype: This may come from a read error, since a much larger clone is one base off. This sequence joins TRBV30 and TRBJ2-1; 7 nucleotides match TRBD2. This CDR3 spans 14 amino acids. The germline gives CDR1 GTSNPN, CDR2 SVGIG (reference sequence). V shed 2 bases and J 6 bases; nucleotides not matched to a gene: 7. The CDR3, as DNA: TGTGCCTGGAGTACAGCGGGAAGTCTCAATGAGCAGTTCTTC. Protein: CAWSTAGSLNEQFF.

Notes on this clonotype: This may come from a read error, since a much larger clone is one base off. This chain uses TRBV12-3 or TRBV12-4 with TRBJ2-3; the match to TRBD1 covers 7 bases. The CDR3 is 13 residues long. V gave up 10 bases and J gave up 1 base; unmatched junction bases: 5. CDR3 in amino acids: CANNQGGTDTQYF. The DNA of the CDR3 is TGTGCCAACAATCAGGGGGGCACAGATACGCAGTATTTT.

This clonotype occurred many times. CDR3 bases: TGTGCCAGCAGCCCCCTTGGACTAGCGGGAGGGCTGTTTGAAGATACGCAGTATTTT. It yields the protein CASSPLGLAGGLFEDTQYF. The V gene is TRBV27, the J gene TRBJ2-3; TRBD2 aligns across 15 bases. J lost 5 bases, V lost 6 bases, and 15 bases had no gene match. Germline V gives CDR1 MNHEY, CDR2 SMNVEV (reference sequence). This CDR3 region has 19 residues.

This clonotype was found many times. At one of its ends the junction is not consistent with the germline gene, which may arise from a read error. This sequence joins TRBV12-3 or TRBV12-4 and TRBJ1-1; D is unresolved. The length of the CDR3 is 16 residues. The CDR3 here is CVSSTIGWQLNTEAFF. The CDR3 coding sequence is TGTGTCAGCAGTACAATTGGCTGGCAGTTGAACACTGAAGCTTTCTTT.

The CDR3 coding sequence is TGTGCCAGCATGGTTCTAGCGGGAGTTTTAACAGATACGCAGTATTTT. Its translation: CASMVLAGVLTDTQYF. The chain carries TRBV6-6 and TRBJ2-3; TRBD2 agrees at 10 bases. The V segment lost 7 bases and the J segment 3 bases; nucleotides outside the gene matches: 10. Germline V gene sequence: CDR1 MNHNY, CDR2 SVGAGI (reference sequence). The CDR3 is 16 residues long.

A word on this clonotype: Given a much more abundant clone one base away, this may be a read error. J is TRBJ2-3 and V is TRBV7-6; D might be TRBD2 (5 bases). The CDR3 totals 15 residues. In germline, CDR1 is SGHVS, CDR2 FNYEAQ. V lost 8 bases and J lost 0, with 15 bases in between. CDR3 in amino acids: CASGQTTGSTDTQYF. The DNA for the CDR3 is TGTGCCAGCGGCCAGACTACCGGTAGCACAGATACGCAGTATTTT.

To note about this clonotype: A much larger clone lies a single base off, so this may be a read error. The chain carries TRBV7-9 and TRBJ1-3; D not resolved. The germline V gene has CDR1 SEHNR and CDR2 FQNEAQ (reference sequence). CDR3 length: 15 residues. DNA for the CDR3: TGTGCCGGCAGCGCGACCGTTGACTCTGGAAACACCATATATTTT. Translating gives CAGSATVDSGNTIYF. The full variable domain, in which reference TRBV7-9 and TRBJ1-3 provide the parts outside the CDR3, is DTGVSQNPRHKITKRGQNVTFRCDPISEHNRLYWYRQTLGQGPEFLTYFQNEAQLEKSRLLSDRFSAERPKGSFSTLEIQRTEQGDSAMYLCAGSATVDSGNTIYFGEGSWLTVV.

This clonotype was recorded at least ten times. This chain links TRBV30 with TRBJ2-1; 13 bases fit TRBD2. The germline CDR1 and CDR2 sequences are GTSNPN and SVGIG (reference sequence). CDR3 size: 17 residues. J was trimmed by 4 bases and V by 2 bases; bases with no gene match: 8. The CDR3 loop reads CAWSPGTSGTGYNEQFF. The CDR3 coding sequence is TGTGCCTGGAGTCCCGGGACTAGCGGGACGGGATACAATGAGCAGTTCTTC.

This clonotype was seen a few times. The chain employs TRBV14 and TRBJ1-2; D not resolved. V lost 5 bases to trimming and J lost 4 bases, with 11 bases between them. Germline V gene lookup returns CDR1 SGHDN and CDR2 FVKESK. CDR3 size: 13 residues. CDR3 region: CASSNLGGYGYTF. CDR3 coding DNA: TGTGCCAGCAGCAACCTCGGCGGCTATGGCTACACCTTC. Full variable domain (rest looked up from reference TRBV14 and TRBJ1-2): EAGVTQFPSHSVIEKGQTVTLRCDPISGHDNLYWYRRVMGKEIKFLLHFVKESKQDESGMPNNRFLAERTGGTYSTLKVQPAELEDSGVYFCASSNLGGYGYTFGSGTRLTVV.

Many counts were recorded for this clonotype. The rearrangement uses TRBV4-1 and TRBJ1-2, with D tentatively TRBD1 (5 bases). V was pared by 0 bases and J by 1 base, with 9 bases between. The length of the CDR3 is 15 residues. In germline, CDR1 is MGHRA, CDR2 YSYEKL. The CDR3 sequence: CASSQDLGDNYGYTF. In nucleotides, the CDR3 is TGCGCCAGCAGCCAAGATCTAGGGGATAACTATGGCTACACCTTC.

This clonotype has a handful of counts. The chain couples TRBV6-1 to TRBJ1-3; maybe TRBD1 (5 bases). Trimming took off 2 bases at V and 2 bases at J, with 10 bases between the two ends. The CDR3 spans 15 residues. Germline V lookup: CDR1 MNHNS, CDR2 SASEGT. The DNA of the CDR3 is TGTGCCAGCAGTGAACTGGGGGGGACTGGAAACACCATATATTTT. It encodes CASSELGGTGNTIYF.

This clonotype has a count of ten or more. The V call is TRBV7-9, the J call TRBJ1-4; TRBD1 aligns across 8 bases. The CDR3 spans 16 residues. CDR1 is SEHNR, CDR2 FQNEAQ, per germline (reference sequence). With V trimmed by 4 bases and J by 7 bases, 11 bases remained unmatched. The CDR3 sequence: CASSSTEDRESEKLFF. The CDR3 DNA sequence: TGTGCCAGCAGCTCTACCGAGGACAGGGAGAGTGAAAAACTGTTTTTT.

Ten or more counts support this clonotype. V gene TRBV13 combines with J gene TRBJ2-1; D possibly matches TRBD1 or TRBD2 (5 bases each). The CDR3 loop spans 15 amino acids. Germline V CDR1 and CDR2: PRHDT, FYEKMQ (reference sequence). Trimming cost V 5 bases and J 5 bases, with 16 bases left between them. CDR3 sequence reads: CASSSYRDPHNEQFF. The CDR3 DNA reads TGTGCCAGCAGCAGCTACCGGGACCCCCACAATGAGCAGTTCTTC.

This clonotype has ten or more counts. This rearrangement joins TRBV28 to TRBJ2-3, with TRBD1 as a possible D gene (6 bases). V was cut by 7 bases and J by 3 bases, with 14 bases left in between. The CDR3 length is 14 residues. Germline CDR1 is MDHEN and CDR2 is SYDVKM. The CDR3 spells CASKIRGKTDTQYF. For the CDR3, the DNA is TGTGCCAGCAAGATCAGGGGTAAGACAGATACGCAGTATTTT.

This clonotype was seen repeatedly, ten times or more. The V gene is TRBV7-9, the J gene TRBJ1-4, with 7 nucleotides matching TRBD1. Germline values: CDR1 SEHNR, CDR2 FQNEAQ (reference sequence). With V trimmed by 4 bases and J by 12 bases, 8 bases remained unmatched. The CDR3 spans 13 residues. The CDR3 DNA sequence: TGTGCCAGCAGCTCTACCGACAGGGTTGAACTGTTTTTT. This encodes CASSSTDRVELFF.